This TCR beta chain was sequenced for a study of T cell responses to AZD1222 COVID-19 vaccine. Details on this clone: Its antigen is not identified.

Profiled with immunoSEQ multiplex PCR; TCRdb holds only in-frame clones, not every one. Of approximately 130,000 clones listed, under 95% are singletons. Broader study findings: Baseline seropositivity characterized only six AZD1222 recipients. White British ancestry dominated among donors, who included more females, and clonal diversity was possibly underestimated.

The CDR3 spans 16 residues. V was trimmed by 1 base and J by 2 bases, leaving 11 bases between them. CDR1 and CDR2 from the germline V gene are MDHEN and SYDVKM. The rearrangement joins TRBV28 to TRBJ1-4; D is perhaps TRBD1 (5 bases). This sequence was found in an adult in good health. The input for sequencing was peripheral blood, taken on day 0 of AZD1222 vaccination. The DNA of the CDR3 is TGTGCCAGCAGTTTATTTGGGGGGATGACTAATGAAAAACTGTTTTTT. Amino acids: CASSLFGGMTNEKLFF.